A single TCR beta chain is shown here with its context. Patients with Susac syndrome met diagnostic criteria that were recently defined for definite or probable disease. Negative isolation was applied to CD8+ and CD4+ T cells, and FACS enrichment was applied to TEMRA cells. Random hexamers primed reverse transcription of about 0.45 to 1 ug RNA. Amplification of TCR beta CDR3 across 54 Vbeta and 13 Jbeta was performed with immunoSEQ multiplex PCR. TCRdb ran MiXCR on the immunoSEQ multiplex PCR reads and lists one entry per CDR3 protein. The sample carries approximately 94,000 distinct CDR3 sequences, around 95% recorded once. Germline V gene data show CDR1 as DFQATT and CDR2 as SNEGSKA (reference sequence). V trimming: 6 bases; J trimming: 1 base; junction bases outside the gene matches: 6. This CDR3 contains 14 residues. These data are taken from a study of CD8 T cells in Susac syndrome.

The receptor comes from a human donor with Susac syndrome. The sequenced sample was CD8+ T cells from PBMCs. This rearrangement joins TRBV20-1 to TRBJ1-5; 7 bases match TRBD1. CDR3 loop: CSAVEDRSNQPQHF. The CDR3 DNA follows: TGCAGTGCCGTAGAGGACAGGAGCAATCAGCCCCAGCATTTT.